This TCR beta chain was captured in a study of blood T cell repertoires in COVID-19. Germline V gene lookup returns CDR1 SGDLS and CDR2 YYNGEE. CDR3 length: 13 residues. Trimming left V 4 bases short and J 0 bases short, with 7 bases between. Here immunoSEQ multiplex PCR was the method, and the copy in TCRdb shows in-frame clones only, minus some. This table has roughly 7,900 clones, 75% to 90% appearing once. The sequence came from a human donor with active COVID-19. The donor label of this sample is uncertain. The chain has TRBV9 and TRBJ1-1; weak D call: TRBD1 (5 bases). Sequences were obtained from peripheral blood. The CDR3 nucleotides read TGTGCCAGCAGCCGGGGGTTGAACACTGAAGCTTTCTTT. It yields the protein CASSRGLNTEAFF.